The 7 T cell receptor beta chains listed next were all sequenced from one sample in a study of spatial heterogeneity in lung cancer. MiXCR, applied by TCRdb to the 5' RACE reads, yields one record per CDR3 protein. Found here are almost 75,000 distinct CDR3 sequences, about an eighth of them singletons; the top ten hold approximately 7%. Regarding time point: sample taken at primary tumor resection. Tumor, nontumor lung or frozen PBMC supplied whole RNA that was sequenced unsorted. The sequencing here drew on PBMCs, taken at surgery. The source of these receptors is a male donor with early-stage non-small cell lung cancer.

This clonotype was seen just once. This rearrangement joins TRBV5-4 to TRBJ2-5; TRBD2 matches at 15 bases. This CDR3 has 18 amino acids. In germline, CDR1 is SGHNT, CDR2 YYREEE (reference sequence). Germline trimming cut 0 bases from V and 5 bases from J; bases unmatched to any gene: 8. The CDR3 DNA is TGTGCCAGCAGCTTGGCTGGGGGACTAGCGGGAGGCTTGGAGACCCAGTACTTC. This gives the protein CASSLAGGLAGGLETQYF.

V is TRBV7-8 and J is TRBJ2-5, with TRBD1 matching over 10 bases. The CDR3 consists of 15 residues. After removal of 4 bases from V and 6 bases from J, the junction contained 8 bases not matched to a gene. CDR1 and CDR2 from the germline V gene are SGHVS and FQNEAQ. CDR3: CASSSSTGGQKTQYF. CDR3 in DNA: TGTGCCAGCAGCTCGTCGACAGGGGGCCAGAAGACCCAGTACTTC.

In this sample, this clonotype turned up a few times. The CDR3 here is CASSSSAVTPSTDTQYF. CDR3 bases: TGTGCCAGCAGTTCCTCCGCGGTGACGCCTAGCACAGATACGCAGTATTTT. The rearrangement uses TRBV12-3 or TRBV12-4 and TRBJ2-3; D unresolved. V was trimmed by 4 bases and J by 0 bases, leaving 17 bases between them. This CDR3 region has 17 residues.

This chain links TRBV5-1 with TRBJ2-5; perhaps D is TRBD1 or TRBD2 (6 bases each). Trimming took off 3 bases at V and 2 bases at J, with 17 bases between the two ends. CDR1 is SGHRS, CDR2 YFSETQ, per germline. The CDR3 runs to 16 residues. CDR3 nucleotide sequence: TGCGCCAGCAGCTATTTCGATGGGGGGCCTCAAGAGACCCAGTACTTC. It encodes CASSYFDGGPQETQYF.

This clonotype was counted a few times. The chain joins TRBV5-1 to TRBJ2-7; 8 bases line up with TRBD1. The CDR3 length is 16 residues. The trim removed 0 bases at V and 2 bases at J, leaving 7 bases unmatched. Germline CDR1 and CDR2: SGHRS and YFSETQ. The CDR3 spells CASSLGIGTGTYEQYF. Written as DNA, the CDR3 is TGCGCCAGCAGCTTGGGGATCGGGACAGGAACCTACGAGCAGTACTTC.

This clonotype was picked up many times. The chain is built from TRBV5-1 and TRBJ2-5; D may be TRBD1 (6 bases). This CDR3 is 14 amino acids long. The germline gives CDR1 SGHRS, CDR2 YFSETQ. V dropped 0 bases and J dropped 5 bases, with 11 bases sitting between them. The CDR3 reads CASSLDRVGETQYF. In DNA, the CDR3 is TGCGCCAGCAGCTTGGACAGGGTCGGGGAGACCCAGTACTTC.

This clonotype was seen repeatedly, ten times or more. This chain links TRBV6-6 with TRBJ2-7; D is unclear. Germline V gene sequence: CDR1 MNHNY, CDR2 SVGAGI (reference sequence). The V end was cut by 2 bases, the J end by 0 bases, with 5 bases between. The CDR3 extends over 13 amino acids. Written as DNA, the CDR3 is TGTGCCAGCAGTTACCTCGGCTCCTACGAGCAGTACTTC. Translating it yields CASSYLGSYEQYF.